This is a list of T cell receptor beta chains from one sample in a study of blood T cell repertoires in COVID-19. TCRdb's table, derived via immunoSEQ multiplex PCR, lists solely in-frame clones and lacks some. The repertoire holds about 180,000 clones, with roughly 84% as singletons. The sequenced sample consisted of peripheral blood. The receptors derive from a man aged 80 or over with COVID-19, enrolled during active disease. CDR3s leave out the opening cysteine and the closing phenylalanine or tryptophan. Each record gives: D gene, J gene, V gene, CDR3 protein. A D gene is named only where the DNA matches it firmly.

>NA|TRBJ2-5|TRBV12-5
ASGLVTSSQETQY
>NA|TRBJ1-1|TRBV18
ASSLDSEAF
>NA|TRBJ1-4|TRBV5-6
ASSFSGATNEKLF
>NA|TRBJ2-6|TRBV6-2/TRBV6-3
ASSYGSSGANVLT
>NA|TRBJ1-2|TRBV7-2
ASSLESGNYGYT
>NA|TRBJ1-2|TRBV10-1
ASPDSLNGYT
>TRBD1|TRBJ2-1|TRBV11-2
ASSPTGVTHNEQF
>TRBD1|TRBJ1-1|TRBV6-5
ASSRGGQANTEAF
>TRBD2|TRBJ2-3|TRBV7-3
ASSETSGGAGGTDTQY
>NA|TRBJ1-5|TRBV5-1
ASSRSSNQPQH
>NA|TRBJ1-3|TRBV7-8
ASSLVSGSGNTIY
>TRBD2|TRBJ2-3|TRBV5-1
ASSEVAGVADTQY
>TRBD2|TRBJ2-1|TRBV5-8
ASSSGTSYYNEQF
>NA|TRBJ1-6|TRBV28
ASSLFRAGESPLH
>NA|TRBJ1-5|TRBV6-5
ASSSGSNQPQH
>NA|TRBJ1-2|TRBV5-1
ASSLGDRFNYGYT
>TRBD1|TRBJ2-5|TRBV7-2
ASSRRGTAVLRETQY
>NA|TRBJ2-5|TRBV6-2/TRBV6-3
ASSYELGGPEETQY
>NA|TRBJ1-5|TRBV21-1
ASSKTARGWDQPQH
>TRBD1|TRBJ2-5|TRBV10-3
AISAGTGGDSETQY
>NA|TRBJ2-7|TRBV4-2
ASSQDLVDSSYEQY
>NA|TRBJ1-1|TRBV19
ASSGAGMNTEAF
>NA|TRBJ2-5|TRBV5-1
ASSAGQSRETQY
>NA|TRBJ2-2|TRBV7-3
ASSLTRTVANTGELF
>NA|TRBJ1-3|TRBV10-3
AISTGTSGNTIY
>TRBD1|TRBJ1-5|TRBV5-1
ASSLTGGNQPQH
>NA|TRBJ2-2|TRBV4-3
ASSQDRGNTGELF
>NA|TRBJ2-5|TRBV6-2/TRBV6-3
ASSRDTEETQY
>NA|TRBJ1-1|TRBV19
ASSNRETNTEAF
>NA|TRBJ1-1|TRBV5-1
ASSLAATVNTEAF
>NA|TRBJ1-1|TRBV28
ASTAVSPEAF
>TRBD1|TRBJ2-3|TRBV12-5
ASGLGYRGRDTQY
>NA|TRBJ2-7|TRBV9
ASSALSLGGEQY
>TRBD1|TRBJ1-5|TRBV2
ASSEEGQGGQPQH
>NA|TRBJ1-5|TRBV29-1
SVGQGNQPQH
>NA|TRBJ1-1|TRBV2
ASSPDSNTEAF